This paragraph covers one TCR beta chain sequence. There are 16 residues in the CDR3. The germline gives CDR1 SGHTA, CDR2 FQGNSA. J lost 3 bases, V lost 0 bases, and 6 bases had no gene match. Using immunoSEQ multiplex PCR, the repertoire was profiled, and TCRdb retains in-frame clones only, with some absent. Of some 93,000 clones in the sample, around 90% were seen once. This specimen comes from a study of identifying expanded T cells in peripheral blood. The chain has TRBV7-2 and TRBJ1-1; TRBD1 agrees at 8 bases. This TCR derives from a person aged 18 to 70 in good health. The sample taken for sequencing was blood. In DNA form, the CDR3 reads TGTGCCAGCAGCTTAGCACAGGGGGGCGCATACACTGAAGCTTTCTTT. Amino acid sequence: CASSLAQGGAYTEAFF.